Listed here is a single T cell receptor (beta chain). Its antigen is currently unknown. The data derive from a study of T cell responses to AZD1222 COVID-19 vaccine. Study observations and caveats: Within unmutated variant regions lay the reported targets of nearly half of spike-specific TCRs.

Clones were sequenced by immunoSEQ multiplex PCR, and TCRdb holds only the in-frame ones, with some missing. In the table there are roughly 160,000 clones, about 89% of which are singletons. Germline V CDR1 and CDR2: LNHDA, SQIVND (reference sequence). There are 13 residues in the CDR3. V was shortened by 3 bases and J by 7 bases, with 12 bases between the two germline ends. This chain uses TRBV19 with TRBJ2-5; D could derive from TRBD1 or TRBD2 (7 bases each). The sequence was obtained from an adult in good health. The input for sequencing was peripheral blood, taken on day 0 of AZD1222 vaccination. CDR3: CASSITGEGTQYF. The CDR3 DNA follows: TGTGCCAGTAGTATTACAGGGGAGGGGACCCAGTACTTC.